This T cell receptor beta chain was found in a study of cytomegalovirus exposure and HLA in healthy donors. Overall study results and limits: CMV serostatus stood as the only immune exposure information on hand. Overall, around 160 TCR beta chains were annotated as cytomegalovirus-associated.

The PCR was carried out with 60 Vbeta primers and 13 Jbeta primers. The table came from immunoSEQ multiplex PCR; TCRdb's copy has only in-frame clones and leaves some out. The table records around 130,000 clones, roughly four fifths of them present only once. Note on this clone: What it recognizes is unknown.

CDR1 SGHTA and CDR2 FQGTGA come from the germline V gene. This CDR3 spans 13 amino acids. Between the trimmed V and J ends, which lost 5 bases and 8 bases, there was a span of 13 bases. This receptor was identified in a woman aged 50 to 65 in good health and CMV-seronegative. The sample consisted of PBMCs. V is TRBV7-3 and J is TRBJ2-1; no firm D call. In DNA, the CDR3 is TGTGCCAGCAGCCAAGAATTAAGAGATGAGCAGTTCTTC. Its protein product is CASSQELRDEQFF.